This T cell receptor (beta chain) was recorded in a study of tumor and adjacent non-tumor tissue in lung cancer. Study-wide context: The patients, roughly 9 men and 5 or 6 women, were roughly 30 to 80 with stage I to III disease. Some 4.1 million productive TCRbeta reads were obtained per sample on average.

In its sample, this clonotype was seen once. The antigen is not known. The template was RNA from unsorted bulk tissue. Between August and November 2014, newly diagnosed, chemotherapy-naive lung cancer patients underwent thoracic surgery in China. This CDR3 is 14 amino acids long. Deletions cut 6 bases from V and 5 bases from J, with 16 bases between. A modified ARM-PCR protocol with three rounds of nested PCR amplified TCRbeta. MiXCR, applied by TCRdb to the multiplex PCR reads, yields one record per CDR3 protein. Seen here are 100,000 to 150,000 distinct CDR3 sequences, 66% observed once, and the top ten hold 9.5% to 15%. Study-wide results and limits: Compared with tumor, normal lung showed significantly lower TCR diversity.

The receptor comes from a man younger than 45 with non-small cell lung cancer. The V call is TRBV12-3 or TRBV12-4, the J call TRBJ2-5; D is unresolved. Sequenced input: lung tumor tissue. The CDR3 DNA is TGTGCCAGCAGCTTACCGGAGTCCCATGAGACCCAGTACTTC. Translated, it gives CASSLPESHETQYF.